This record looks at one T cell receptor (beta chain) sequence and its context. The CDR3 has 15 amino acids. Germline-derived CDR1 and CDR2 are SGHRS and YFSETQ. The junction had 2 bases not matched to a gene; V was cut back by 1 base and J by 2 bases. These data are taken from a study of control samples from healthy donors and cancer patients. The protocol was immunoSEQ multiplex PCR, while the TCRdb copy is restricted to in-frame clones and leaves out a portion. The sample has around 75,000 clones; 85% to 95% are singletons. The sequencing input was blood. The TCR was taken from a woman aged 60-75 years in good health. The chain employs TRBV5-1 and TRBJ2-7; 11 bases align to TRBD2. The CDR3 DNA reads as TGCGCCAGCAGCTTGCGACTAGCGGGAACCTACGAGCAGTACTTC. It codes for CASSLRLAGTYEQYF.